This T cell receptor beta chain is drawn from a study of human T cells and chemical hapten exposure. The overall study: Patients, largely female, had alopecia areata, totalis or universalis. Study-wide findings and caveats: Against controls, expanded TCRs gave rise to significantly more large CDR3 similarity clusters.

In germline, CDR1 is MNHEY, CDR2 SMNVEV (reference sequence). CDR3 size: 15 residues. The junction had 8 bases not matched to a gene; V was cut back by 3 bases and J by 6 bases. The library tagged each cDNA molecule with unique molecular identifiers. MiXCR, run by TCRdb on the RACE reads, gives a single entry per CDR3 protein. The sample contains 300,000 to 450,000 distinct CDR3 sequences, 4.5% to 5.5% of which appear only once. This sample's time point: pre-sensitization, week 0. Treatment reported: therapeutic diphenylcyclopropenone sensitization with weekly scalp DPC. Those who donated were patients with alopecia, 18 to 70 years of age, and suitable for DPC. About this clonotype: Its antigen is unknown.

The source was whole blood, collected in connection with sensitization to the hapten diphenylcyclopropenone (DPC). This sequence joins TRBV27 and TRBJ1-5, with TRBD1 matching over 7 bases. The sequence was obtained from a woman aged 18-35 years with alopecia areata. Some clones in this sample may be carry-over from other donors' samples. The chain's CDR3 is CASSFSGGRGQPQHF. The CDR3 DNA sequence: TGTGCCAGCAGTTTCTCAGGGGGACGTGGTCAGCCCCAGCATTTT.